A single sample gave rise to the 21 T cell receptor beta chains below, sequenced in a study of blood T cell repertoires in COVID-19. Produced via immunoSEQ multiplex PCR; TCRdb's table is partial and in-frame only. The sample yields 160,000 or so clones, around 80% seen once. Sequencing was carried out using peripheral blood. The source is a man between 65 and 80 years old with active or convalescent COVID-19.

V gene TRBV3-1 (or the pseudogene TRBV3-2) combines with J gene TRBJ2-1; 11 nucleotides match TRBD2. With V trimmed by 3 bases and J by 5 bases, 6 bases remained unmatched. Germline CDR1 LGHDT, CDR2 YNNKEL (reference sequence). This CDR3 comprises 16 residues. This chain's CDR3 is CASSQAIAGGNNEQFF. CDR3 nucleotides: TGTGCCAGCAGCCAGGCCATAGCGGGAGGGAACAATGAGCAGTTCTTC.

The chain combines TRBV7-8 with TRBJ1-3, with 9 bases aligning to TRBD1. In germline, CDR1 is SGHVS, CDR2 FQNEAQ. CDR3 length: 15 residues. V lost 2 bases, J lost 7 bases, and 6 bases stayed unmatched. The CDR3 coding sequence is TGTGCCAGCAGCTTACGGACAGGGGATTTGAACACCATATATTTT. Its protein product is CASSLRTGDLNTIYF.

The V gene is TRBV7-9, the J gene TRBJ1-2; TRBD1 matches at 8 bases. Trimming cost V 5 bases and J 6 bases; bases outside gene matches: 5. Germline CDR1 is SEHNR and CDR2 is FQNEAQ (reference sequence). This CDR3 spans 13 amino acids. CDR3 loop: CASSPDRENGYTF. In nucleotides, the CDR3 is TGTGCCAGCAGCCCGGACAGGGAGAATGGCTACACCTTC.

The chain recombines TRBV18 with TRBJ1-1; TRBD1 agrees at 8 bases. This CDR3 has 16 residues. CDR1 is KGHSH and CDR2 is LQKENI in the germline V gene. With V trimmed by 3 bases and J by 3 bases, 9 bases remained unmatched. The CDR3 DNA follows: TGTGCCAGCTCACCCGGGCAGGGGGCCCTACACACTGAAGCTTTCTTT. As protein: CASSPGQGALHTEAFF.

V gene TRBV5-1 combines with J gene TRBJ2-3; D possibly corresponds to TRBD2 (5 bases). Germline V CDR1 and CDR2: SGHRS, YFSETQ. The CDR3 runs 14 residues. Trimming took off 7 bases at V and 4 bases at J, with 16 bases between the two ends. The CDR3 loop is CASATRAGPDTQYF. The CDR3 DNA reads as TGCGCCAGCGCAACTAGGGCGGGCCCAGATACGCAGTATTTT.

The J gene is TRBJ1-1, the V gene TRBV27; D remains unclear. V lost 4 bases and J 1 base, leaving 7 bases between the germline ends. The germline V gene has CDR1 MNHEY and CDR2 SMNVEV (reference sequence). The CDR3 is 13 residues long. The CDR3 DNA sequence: TGTGCCAGCAGTTCCCGGGAGAACACTGAAGCTTTCTTT. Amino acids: CASSSRENTEAFF.

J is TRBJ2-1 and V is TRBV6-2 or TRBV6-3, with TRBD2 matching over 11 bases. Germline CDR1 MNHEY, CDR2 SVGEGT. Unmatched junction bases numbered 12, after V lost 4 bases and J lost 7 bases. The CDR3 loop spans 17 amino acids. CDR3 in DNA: TGTGCCAGCAGTTCGGTTTTAGCGGGGGGGCCGGGGAATGAGCAGTTCTTC. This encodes CASSSVLAGGPGNEQFF.

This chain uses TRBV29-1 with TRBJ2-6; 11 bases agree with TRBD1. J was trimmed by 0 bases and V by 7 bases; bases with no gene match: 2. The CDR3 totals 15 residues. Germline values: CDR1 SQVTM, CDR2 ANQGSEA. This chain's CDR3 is CSAGQGASGANVLTF. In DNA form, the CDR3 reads TGCAGCGCCGGACAGGGGGCCTCTGGGGCCAACGTCCTGACTTTC. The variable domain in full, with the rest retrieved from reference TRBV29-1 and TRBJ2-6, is SAVISQKPSRDICQRGTSLTIQCQVDSQVTMMFWYRQQPGQSLTLIATANQGSEATYESGFVIDKFPISRPNLTFSTLTVSNMSPEDSSIYLCSAGQGASGANVLTFGAGSRLTVL.

The CDR3 spells CATSRDARVPDTQYF. The DNA for the CDR3 is TGTGCCACCAGCAGAGATGCCAGGGTTCCAGATACGCAGTATTTT. The chain is built from TRBV15 and TRBJ2-3; D perhaps matches TRBD1 (5 bases). The CDR3 has 15 amino acids. Germline-derived CDR1 and CDR2 are LNHNV and YYDKDF (reference sequence). Trimming left V 0 bases short and J 4 bases short, with 11 bases between.

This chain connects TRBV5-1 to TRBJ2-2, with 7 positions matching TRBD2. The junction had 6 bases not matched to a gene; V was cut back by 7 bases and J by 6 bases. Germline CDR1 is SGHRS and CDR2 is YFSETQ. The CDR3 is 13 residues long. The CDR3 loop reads CASGEGNAGELFF. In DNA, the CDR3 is TGCGCCAGCGGGGAGGGGAATGCCGGGGAGCTGTTTTTT.

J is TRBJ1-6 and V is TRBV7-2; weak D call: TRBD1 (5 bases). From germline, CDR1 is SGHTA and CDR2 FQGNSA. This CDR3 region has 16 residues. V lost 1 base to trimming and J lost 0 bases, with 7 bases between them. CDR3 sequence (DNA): TGTGCCAGCAGCTTAGACAGGAGCTCCTATAATTCACCCCTCCACTTT. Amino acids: CASSLDRSSYNSPLHF.

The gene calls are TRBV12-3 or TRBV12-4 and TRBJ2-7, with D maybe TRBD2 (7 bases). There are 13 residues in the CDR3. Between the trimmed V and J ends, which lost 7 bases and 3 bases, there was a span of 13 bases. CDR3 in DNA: TGTGCCAGCAACAAGGGGGGGGTCTACGAGCAGTACTTC. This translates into CASNKGGVYEQYF.

The DNA of the CDR3 is TGTGCCAGCAGCTACCAGGGGGTGGATGAAAAACTGTTTTTT. It encodes CASSYQGVDEKLFF. The rearrangement joins TRBV5-6 to TRBJ1-4, with TRBD1 matching over 7 bases. Germline CDR1 is SGHDT and CDR2 is YYEEEE. This CDR3 contains 14 residues. Losses at the gene ends were 3 bases for V and 6 bases for J; bases not matched to a gene: 5.

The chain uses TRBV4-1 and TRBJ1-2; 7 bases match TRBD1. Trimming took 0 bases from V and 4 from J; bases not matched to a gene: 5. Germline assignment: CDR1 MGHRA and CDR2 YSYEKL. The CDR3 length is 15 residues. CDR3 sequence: CASSQETGAVYGYTF. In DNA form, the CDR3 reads TGCGCCAGCAGCCAAGAAACAGGGGCGGTCTATGGCTACACCTTC.

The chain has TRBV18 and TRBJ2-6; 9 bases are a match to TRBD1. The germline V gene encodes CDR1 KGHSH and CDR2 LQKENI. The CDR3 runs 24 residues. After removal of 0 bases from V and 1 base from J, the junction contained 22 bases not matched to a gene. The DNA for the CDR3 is TGTGCCAGCTCACCACCGGTTTCGCCTTTTCTCAAGACAGGGGGGGATTCTGGGGCCAACGTCCTGACTTTC. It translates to CASSPPVSPFLKTGGDSGANVLTF.

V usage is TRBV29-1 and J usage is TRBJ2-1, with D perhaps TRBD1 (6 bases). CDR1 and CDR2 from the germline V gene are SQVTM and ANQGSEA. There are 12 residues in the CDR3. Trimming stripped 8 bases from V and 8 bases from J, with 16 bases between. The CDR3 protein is CSSYRVRDEQFF. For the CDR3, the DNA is TGCAGCTCCTACAGGGTAAGAGATGAGCAGTTCTTC.

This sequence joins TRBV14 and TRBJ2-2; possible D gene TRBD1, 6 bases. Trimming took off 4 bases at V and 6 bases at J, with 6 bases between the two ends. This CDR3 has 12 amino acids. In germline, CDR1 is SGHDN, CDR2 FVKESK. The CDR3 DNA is TGTGCCAGCAGCCGGGGGCCCGGGGAGCTGTTTTTT. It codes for CASSRGPGELFF.

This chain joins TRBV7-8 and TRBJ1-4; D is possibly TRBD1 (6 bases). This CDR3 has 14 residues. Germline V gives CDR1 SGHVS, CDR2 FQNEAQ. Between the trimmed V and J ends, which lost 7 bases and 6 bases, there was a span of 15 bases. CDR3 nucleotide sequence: TGTGCCAGCACCGACAGGATGAAGGATGAAAAACTGTTTTTT. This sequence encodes CASTDRMKDEKLFF. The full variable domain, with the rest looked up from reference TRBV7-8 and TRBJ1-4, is GAGVSQSPRYKVAKRGQDVALRCDPISGHVSLFWYQQALGQGPEFLTYFQNEAQLDKSGLPSDRFFAERPEGSVSTLKIQRTQQEDSAVYLCASTDRMKDEKLFFGSGTQLSVL.

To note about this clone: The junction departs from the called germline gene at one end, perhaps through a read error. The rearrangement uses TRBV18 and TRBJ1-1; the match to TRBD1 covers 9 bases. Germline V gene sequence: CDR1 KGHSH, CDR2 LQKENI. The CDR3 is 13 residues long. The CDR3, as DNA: TGTGCCAGCTCGTCCGGGACAGGGAGGCCGGTGGTCTTT. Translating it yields CASSSGTGRPVVF. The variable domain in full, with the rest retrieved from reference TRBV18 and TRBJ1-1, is NAGVMQNPRHLVRRRGQEARLRCSPMKGHSHVYWYRQLPEEGLKFMVYLQKENIIDESGMPKERFSAEFPKEGPSILRIQQVVRGDSAAYFCASSSGTGRPVVFGQGTRLTVV.

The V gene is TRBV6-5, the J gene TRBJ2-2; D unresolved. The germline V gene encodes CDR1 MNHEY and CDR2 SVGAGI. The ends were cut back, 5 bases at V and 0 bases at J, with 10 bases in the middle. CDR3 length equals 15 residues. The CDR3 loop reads CASSLRATNTGELFF. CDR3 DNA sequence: TGTGCCAGCAGTCTGAGAGCGACGAACACCGGGGAGCTGTTTTTT.

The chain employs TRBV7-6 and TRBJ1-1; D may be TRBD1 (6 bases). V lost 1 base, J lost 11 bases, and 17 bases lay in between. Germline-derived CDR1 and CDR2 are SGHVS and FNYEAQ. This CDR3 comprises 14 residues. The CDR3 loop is CASSLDDRSGEAFF. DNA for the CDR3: TGTGCCAGCAGCTTAGATGACAGGTCCGGGGAGGCTTTCTTT.